This T cell receptor (beta chain) was identified during a study of T-cell memory formation after mild COVID-19 (dated by TCRdb to the early 2020s). Regarding the complete study: TCR sequence clusters from the two donors were largely donor specific. T-cell clones expanding and contracting after mild COVID-19 in two donors were tracked by longitudinal TCRalpha and TCRbeta repertoire sequencing. Two young, previously healthy adult volunteers made up the cohort, one male and one female.

Sequencer: Illumina NovaSeq 6000. TCRalpha and TCRbeta cDNA libraries were constructed by 5'RACE with constant-segment primers, with sample barcodes and unique molecular identifiers being introduced. RNA was extracted from every sample with Trizol reagent. The libraries were amplified in two PCR steps, and the second step added a second sample barcode and Illumina TruSeq adapters. Sequencing of libraries was performed on an Illumina NovaSeq with 2 x 150 bp paired-end reads. On the authors' methods: With migec v1.2.7, reads were demultiplexed and then collapsed into UMI-guided consensus sequences. Using mixcr v2.1.11, UMI consensuses were aligned to TRA and TRB V and J templates and then assembled into clonotypes. A clonotype was counted as expanded or contracted only when both edgeR and NoisET called the clonotype significant, with the noise models trained on biological replicates. For edgeR calls, the thresholds were a false discovery rate-adjusted p below 0.01 and a log2 fold-change of 1. As an exploratory analysis of dynamics, max-normalized trajectories of the 1000 most abundant clonotypes were examined with PCA combined with hierarchical clustering. The CD4 or CD8 phenotype of responding clones was assigned using the separately sequenced CD4+ and CD8+ repertoires. TCRdb ran its own pipeline on the public reads, namely fastp trimming at Q25 and MiXCR clone calling, and kept in-frame beta chains. Rows merge per CDR3 protein into single entries with the most common DNA and genes. The V and J calls follow TCRdb's processing rather than the paper's. The sample contains a few hundred thousand distinct CDR3 sequences, 7.5% to 10% of them found a single time. The leading ten clones occupy 22% of the sample.

Inclusive of the bounding cysteine and phenylalanine, the CDR3 is 15 residues long. Solely the CDR3 DNA is kept, with 45 bases framed from the first base. The germline V gene specifies SGHTA as CDR1 and FQGNSA as CDR2. V loses 4 bases of germline sequence and J loses 7 bases, and the interval between the two ends is 14 bases. PBMCs were isolated by Ficoll-Paque density gradient centrifugation. A word on this clonotype: Its antigen specificity is not known. No base quality information exists; no much larger clone differs at one position.

The full study reports these points: Contracting CD4+ clones turned up mainly in the CM and EM memory subsets, whereas EMRA was where CD8+ clones were enriched. The detection of some responding clones in pre-infection memory suggests that pre-existing cross-reactive memory T cells joined the SARS-CoV-2 response. From day 15 to 85, contracting clones showed balanced CD4/CD8 phenotypes, whereas a second wave of clones that expanded from day 15 to 37 leaned towards CD4+. Whether the second-wave clones peaking on day 37 were SARS-CoV-2 specific was not confirmed. The study covered only a couple of mild cases, and larger cohorts including severe cases with pre-infection samples were considered necessary.

The chain couples TRBV7-2 to TRBJ1-6; TRBD1 is possibly the D segment (5 matching bases). Sequencing was carried out using PBMCs or a T cell subset sorted from them (not recorded which). This clonotype was sampled from a man in his late teens or twenties who had mild COVID-19 (a few samples of this study predate the infection). The sample titles of this study are shuffled in the database, so cell type and time point are left out; the donor was told from shared clones. Here the CDR3 is given as CASSSTRDGNSPLHF. The DNA sequence is as follows: TGTGCCAGCAGCTCCACCCGGGACGGCAATTCACCCCTCCACTTT.